This T cell receptor beta chain stems from a study of blood T cell repertoires in COVID-19. Study-wide background: There were acute and convalescent COVID-19 samples, and they came from the United States, Italy and Spain.

The protocol was immunoSEQ multiplex PCR, while the TCRdb copy is restricted to in-frame clones and leaves out a portion. The sample has under 150,000 clones, approximately 85% seen once. The sample taken for sequencing was peripheral blood. The clonotype was recovered from a man older than 75 with acute or convalescent COVID-19.

CDR3 protein: CASSRGQSNQPQHF. The DNA of the CDR3 is TGTGCCAGCAGCCGAGGACAGAGCAATCAGCCCCAGCATTTT. V usage is TRBV7-6 and J usage is TRBJ1-5, with a tentative D call TRBD1 (6 bases). The V and J ends lost 5 bases and 1 base respectively, with 9 bases between them. The germline V gene encodes CDR1 SGHVS and CDR2 FNYEAQ. The CDR3 spans 14 residues.